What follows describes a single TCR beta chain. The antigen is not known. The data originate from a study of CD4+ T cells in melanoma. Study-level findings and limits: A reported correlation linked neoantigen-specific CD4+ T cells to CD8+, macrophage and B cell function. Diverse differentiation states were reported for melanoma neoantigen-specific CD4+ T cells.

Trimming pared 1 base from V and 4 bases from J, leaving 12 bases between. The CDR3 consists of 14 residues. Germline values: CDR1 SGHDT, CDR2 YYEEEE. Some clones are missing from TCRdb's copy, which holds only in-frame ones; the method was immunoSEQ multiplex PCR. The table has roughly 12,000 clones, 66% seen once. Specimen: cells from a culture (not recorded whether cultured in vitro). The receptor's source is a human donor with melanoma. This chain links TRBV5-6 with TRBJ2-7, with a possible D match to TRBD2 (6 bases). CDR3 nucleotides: TGTGCCAGCAGCTTGTGGGGGGTGACATACGAGCAGTACTTC. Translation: CASSLWGVTYEQYF.